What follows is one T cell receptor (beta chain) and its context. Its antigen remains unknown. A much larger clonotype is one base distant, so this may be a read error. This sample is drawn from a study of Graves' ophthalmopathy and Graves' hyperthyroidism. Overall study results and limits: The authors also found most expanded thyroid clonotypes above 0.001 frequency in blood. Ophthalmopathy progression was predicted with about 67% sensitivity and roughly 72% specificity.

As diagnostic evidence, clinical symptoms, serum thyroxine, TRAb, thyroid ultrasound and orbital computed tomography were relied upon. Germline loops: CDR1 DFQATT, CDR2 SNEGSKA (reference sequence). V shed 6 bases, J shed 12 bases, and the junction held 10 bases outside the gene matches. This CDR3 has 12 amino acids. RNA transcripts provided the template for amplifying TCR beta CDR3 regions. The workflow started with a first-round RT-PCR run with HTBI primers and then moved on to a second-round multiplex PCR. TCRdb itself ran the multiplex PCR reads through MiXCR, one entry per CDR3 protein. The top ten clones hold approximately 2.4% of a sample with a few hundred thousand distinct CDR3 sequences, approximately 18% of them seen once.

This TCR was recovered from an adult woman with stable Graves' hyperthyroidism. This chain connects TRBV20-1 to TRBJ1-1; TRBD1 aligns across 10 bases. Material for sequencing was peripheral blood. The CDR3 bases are TGCAGTGCCGCAAAGACAGGGGGCGAATCTTTCTTT. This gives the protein CSAAKTGGESFF.